These 7 T cell receptor beta chains came from one sample sequenced in a study of OX40 agonist ivuxolimab in advanced cancers. Library preparation used the immunoSEQ multiplex PCR assay. Held by TCRdb, this immuneACCESS table contains in-frame sequences only and omits some clones. Under half of the omission traces to an unresolved V gene where checked; the cause of the rest is unknown. The sample includes tens of thousands of clones, with more than 85% observed a single time. The top ten clones comprise around a third of the sample. The input for sequencing was CD4+ or CD8+ T cells sorted from blood, taken in a trial of the OX40 agonist ivuxolimab. The origin of the receptors is an adult with an advanced solid tumor such as melanoma, head and neck, liver or kidney cancer.

The rearrangement links TRBV28 to TRBJ1-2, with D possibly TRBD1 on 6 matching bases. In germline, CDR1 is MDHEN, CDR2 SYDVKM. The CDR3 consists of 15 residues. Trimming pared 6 bases from V and 2 bases from J, leaving 16 bases between. CDR3: CASRHGQFSNYGYTF. The CDR3 region has the DNA TGTGCCAGCAGACACGGACAGTTCTCAAACTATGGCTACACCTTC.

The chain has TRBV29-1 and TRBJ2-2; D ambiguous. CDR3 size: 12 residues. Trimming removed 5 bases at V and 4 bases at J, with 8 bases between. The germline V gene has CDR1 SQVTM and CDR2 ANQGSEA. In DNA form, the CDR3 reads TGCAGCGTTTCCGGCGCCACCGGGGAGCTGTTTTTT. Its translation is CSVSGATGELFF.

The chain uses TRBV19 and TRBJ2-3, with D maybe TRBD1 (6 bases). Between the trimmed V and J ends, which lost 1 base and 2 bases, there was a span of 13 bases. The CDR3 is 16 amino acids. CDR1 is LNHDA and CDR2 is SQIVND in the germline V gene (reference sequence). CDR3 protein: CASSIATRGFTDTQYF. Here the CDR3 DNA reads TGTGCCAGTAGTATAGCCACCAGGGGCTTCACAGATACGCAGTATTTT.

This chain joins TRBV28 and TRBJ2-7; no reliable D call. Looked up from germline, CDR1 is MDHEN and CDR2 is SYDVKM. Trimming took off 3 bases at V and 2 bases at J, with 8 bases between the two ends. This CDR3 contains 13 residues. The CDR3: CASSFSATYEQYF. The DNA for the CDR3 is TGTGCCAGCAGTTTTTCGGCCACCTACGAGCAGTACTTC.

The chain is built from TRBV9 and TRBJ1-4, with D perhaps TRBD1 (6 bases). Deletions cut 0 bases from V and 5 bases from J, with 8 bases between. Germline loops: CDR1 SGDLS, CDR2 YYNGEE. The CDR3 is made up of 14 amino acids. The CDR3, as DNA: TGTGCCAGCAGCGTAGAGGGGGGCAATGAAAAACTGTTTTTT. It is translated as CASSVEGGNEKLFF.

The V and J genes are TRBV5-1 and TRBJ1-5; D ambiguous. CDR3 length: 16 amino acids. Germline loops: CDR1 SGHRS, CDR2 YFSETQ. Trimming removed 0 bases from V and 3 bases from J, with 13 bases in between. The CDR3 sequence is CASSLAPGGPNQPQHF. CDR3 coding DNA: TGCGCCAGCAGCTTGGCCCCCGGCGGGCCCAATCAGCCCCAGCATTTT.

The V gene is TRBV6-4, the J gene TRBJ1-5, with TRBD1 as a possible D gene (6 bases). V lost 10 bases, J lost 3 bases, and 25 bases lay in between. Per germline, CDR1 MRHNA and CDR2 SNTAGT. The CDR3 has 17 amino acids. CDR3 bases: TGTGCCATCCTCGGGGGAGGGGGGGGCTATTACAATCAGCCCCAGCATTTT. Translation gives CAILGGGGGYYNQPQHF.